This entry is about one TCR beta chain. Its antigen is undetermined. The sample is drawn from a study of post-analysis software for immune sequencing data. Study in general: As for disease course, relapsing-remitting, secondary progressive and progressive-relapsing multiple sclerosis were all included.

Study-level points and caveats: Elevated frequency relative to controls characterized a handful of TRBV segments in patients, TRBV5-6, TRBV5-1 and TRBV20-1 among them. A significant reduction in normalized Chao1 diversity was observed in multiple sclerosis patients versus controls.

Unique molecular identifiers were carried by the TCR beta cDNA libraries. TCRdb re-called the PCR reads with MiXCR, one entry per CDR3 protein. Here the sample spans 740,000 or so distinct CDR3 sequences, about 53% being singletons. Germline-derived CDR1 and CDR2 are DFQATT and SNEGSKA (reference sequence). Trimming at V came to 5 bases and at J to 6 bases, leaving 9 bases not matched to a gene. The CDR3 consists of 14 residues. Specimen: blood. J is TRBJ2-1 and V is TRBV20-1; TRBD1 matches 8 bases. The source of this sequence is a girl aged 10 to 17 with multiple sclerosis. The CDR3 region is CSAAPQGAINEQFF. DNA for the CDR3: TGCAGTGCTGCCCCCCAGGGGGCTATCAATGAGCAGTTCTTC.